These 13 T cell receptor beta chains came from one sample sequenced in a study of blood T cell repertoires in COVID-19. Clones were sequenced by immunoSEQ multiplex PCR, and TCRdb holds only the in-frame ones, with some missing. The sample shows a few hundred thousand clones, around 80% of them seen only once. The material sequenced was peripheral blood. The receptor set was obtained from a woman in her fifties or sixties with acute or convalescent COVID-19.

As for this clone: Other DNA sequences within the sample encode an identical CDR3. The gene calls are TRBV7-2 and TRBJ2-5, with TRBD2 identical over 8 bases. The CDR3 has 15 amino acids. The ends lost 1 base at V and 5 bases at J; junction bases unmatched: 6. Germline values: CDR1 SGHTA, CDR2 FQGNSA. CDR3 sequence (DNA): TGTGCCAGCAGCTTAGGCCCGGGGGGGGTGGAGACCCAGTACTTC. Translated, it gives CASSLGPGGVETQYF.

The chain links TRBV6-6 to TRBJ1-2, with 8 bases aligning to TRBD1. CDR3 length: 15 amino acids. The germline CDR1 and CDR2 sequences are MNHNY and SVGAGI (reference sequence). Trimming took 0 bases from V and 7 from J; bases not matched to a gene: 7. The CDR3 region is CASSYSGTGDSGYTF. In nucleotides, the CDR3 is TGTGCCAGCAGTTACTCCGGGACAGGTGACTCTGGCTACACCTTC.

Ten or more counts support this clone. The chain carries TRBV10-3 and TRBJ2-3; the match to TRBD2 covers 12 bases. V trimming: 2 bases; J trimming: 4 bases; junction bases outside the gene matches: 1. The CDR3 length is 15 residues. Per the germline V gene, CDR1 is ENHRY and CDR2 is SYGVKD. CDR3 bases: TGTGCCATCAGTGAGACTAGCGGGAGGTCAGATACGCAGTATTTT. Its protein product is CAISETSGRSDTQYF.

V is TRBV29-1 and J is TRBJ1-1; D possibly corresponds to TRBD1 (5 bases). CDR1 and CDR2 (germline): SQVTM, ANQGSEA. The CDR3 contains 13 residues. Trimming took 6 bases from V and 4 from J, leaving 15 bases between them. Written as DNA, the CDR3 is TGCAGCGTCGCTTCAACAGGTCTCACTGAAGCTTTCTTT. Its protein is CSVASTGLTEAFF.

The chain couples TRBV18 to TRBJ2-3; 7 bases are a match to TRBD1. The CDR3 has 16 amino acids. The V and J ends lost 3 bases and 0 bases, in that order; junction bases with no gene match: 6. The germline V gene has CDR1 KGHSH and CDR2 LQKENI. The CDR3 nucleotides are TGTGCCAGCTCACCCGACAGGGACCTAAGCACAGATACGCAGTATTTT. It encodes CASSPDRDLSTDTQYF. Full variable domain (remainder filled in from reference TRBV18 and TRBJ2-3): NAGVMQNPRHLVRRRGQEARLRCSPMKGHSHVYWYRQLPEEGLKFMVYLQKENIIDESGMPKERFSAEFPKEGPSILRIQQVVRGDSAAYFCASSPDRDLSTDTQYFGPGTRLTVL.

The V and J genes are TRBV7-6 and TRBJ2-1; 7 positions match TRBD2. V lost 5 bases to trimming and J lost 8 bases; unmatched junction nucleotides: 9. Germline values: CDR1 SGHVS, CDR2 FNYEAQ. The CDR3 is 14 residues long. The CDR3 sequence is CASSLITSADEQFF. The CDR3 DNA reads as TGTGCCAGCAGCCTCATAACTAGCGCGGATGAGCAGTTCTTC.

This rearrangement joins TRBV5-1 to TRBJ1-2, with 7 bases aligning to TRBD1. Germline V lookup: CDR1 SGHRS, CDR2 YFSETQ. CDR3 length: 14 residues. The V segment lost 0 bases and the J segment 4 bases; nucleotides outside the gene matches: 3. This chain's CDR3 is CASSLDRGSYGYTF. CDR3 sequence (DNA): TGCGCCAGCAGCTTGGACAGGGGTTCCTATGGCTACACCTTC.

V and J are TRBV6-2 or TRBV6-3 and TRBJ2-7; a possible D gene is TRBD1 (6 bases). Trimming cost V 4 bases and J 3 bases, with 13 bases left between them. The CDR3 is 14 amino acids. CDR1 MNHEY and CDR2 SVGEGT come from the germline V gene. The CDR3 protein is CASSSLQGLYEQYV. The CDR3 bases are TGTGCCAGCAGTTCCCTACAGGGTCTCTACGAGCAGTACGTC.

This clone appeared a few times. The V call is TRBV5-1, the J call TRBJ2-2; D possibly corresponds to TRBD2 (5 bases). Germline V gene sequence: CDR1 SGHRS, CDR2 YFSETQ. This CDR3 contains 15 residues. V was clipped by 2 bases and J by 3 bases, with 11 bases between them. CDR3 in amino acids: CASSLRVGDTGELFF. The DNA of the CDR3 is TGCGCCAGCAGCTTAAGGGTCGGGGACACCGGGGAGCTGTTTTTT.

This chain connects TRBV2 to TRBJ2-3, with D possibly being TRBD2 (6 bases). CDR1 is SNHLY and CDR2 is FYNNEI in the germline V gene. V lost 5 bases and J lost 4, with 7 bases in between. This CDR3 spans 12 amino acids. CDR3 sequence (DNA): TGTGCCAGCAGTCGGGACTCAGATACGCAGTATTTT. It is translated as CASSRDSDTQYF.

CDR3 bases: TGTGCCAGCAGTGAGGGGGCTCGGGAAAAACTGTTTTTT. Amino acid sequence: CASSEGAREKLFF. The rearrangement links TRBV12-3 or TRBV12-4 to TRBJ1-4, with 7 bases fitting TRBD1. V lost 5 bases to trimming and J lost 8 bases; unmatched junction nucleotides: 5. CDR3 length: 13 amino acids.

The chain couples TRBV6-5 to TRBJ1-2; TRBD1 is a possible D gene (5 bases). Germline loops: CDR1 MNHEY, CDR2 SVGAGI. CDR3 length equals 15 residues. Trimming pared 6 bases from V and 4 bases from J, leaving 18 bases between. The DNA for the CDR3 is TGTGCCAGCAGCCTTGGTCAGTCTGGGGCCTATGGCTACACCTTC. Translating it yields CASSLGQSGAYGYTF.

The rearrangement uses TRBV3-1 (or the pseudogene TRBV3-2) and TRBJ2-2; no clear D gene. With 1 base removed from V and 2 bases from J, the gap between germline ends came to 11 bases. CDR1 LGHDT and CDR2 YNNKEL come from the germline V gene (reference sequence). There are 16 residues in the CDR3. CDR3 DNA: TGTGCCAGCAGCCAAGGCACTGGTTCTAACACCGGGGAGCTGTTTTTT. Translated: CASSQGTGSNTGELFF.